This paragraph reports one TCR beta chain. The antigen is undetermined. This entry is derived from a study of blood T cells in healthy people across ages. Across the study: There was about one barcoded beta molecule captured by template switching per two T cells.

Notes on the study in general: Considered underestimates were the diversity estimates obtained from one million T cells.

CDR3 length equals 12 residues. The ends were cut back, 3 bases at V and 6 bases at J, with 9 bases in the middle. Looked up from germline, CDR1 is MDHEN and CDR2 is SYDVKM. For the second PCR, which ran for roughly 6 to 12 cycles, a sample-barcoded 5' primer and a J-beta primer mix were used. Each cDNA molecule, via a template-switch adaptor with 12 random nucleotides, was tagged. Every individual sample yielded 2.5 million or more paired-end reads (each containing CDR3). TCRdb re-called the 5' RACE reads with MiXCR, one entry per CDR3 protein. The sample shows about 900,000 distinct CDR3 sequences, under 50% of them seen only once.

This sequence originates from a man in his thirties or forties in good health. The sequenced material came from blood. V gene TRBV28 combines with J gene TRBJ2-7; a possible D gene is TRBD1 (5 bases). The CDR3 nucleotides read TGTGCCAGCAGTTTGGGGCAACTCGAGCAGTACTTC. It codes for CASSLGQLEQYF. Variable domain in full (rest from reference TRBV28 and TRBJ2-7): DVKVTQSSRYLVKRTGEKVFLECVQDMDHENMFWYRQDPGLGLRLIYFSYDVKMKEKGDIPEGYSVSREKKERFSLILESASTNQTSMYLCASSLGQLEQYFGPGTRLTVT.